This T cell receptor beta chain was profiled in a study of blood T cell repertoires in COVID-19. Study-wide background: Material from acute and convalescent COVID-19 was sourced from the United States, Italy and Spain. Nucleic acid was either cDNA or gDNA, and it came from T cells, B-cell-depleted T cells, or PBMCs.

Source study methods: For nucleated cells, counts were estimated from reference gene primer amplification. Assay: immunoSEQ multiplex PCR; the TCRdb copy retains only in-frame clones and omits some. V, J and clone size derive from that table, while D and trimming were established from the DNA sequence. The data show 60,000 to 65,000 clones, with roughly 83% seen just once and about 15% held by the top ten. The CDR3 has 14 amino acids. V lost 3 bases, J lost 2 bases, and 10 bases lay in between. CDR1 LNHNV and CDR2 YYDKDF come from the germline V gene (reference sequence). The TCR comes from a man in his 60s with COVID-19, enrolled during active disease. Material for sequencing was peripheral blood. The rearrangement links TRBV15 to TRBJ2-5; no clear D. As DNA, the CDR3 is TGTGCCACCAGCAGGAGAAAGACTCAAGAGACCCAGTACTTC. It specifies CATSRRKTQETQYF.